This TCR beta chain appears in the sequencing data of a study of blood T cell repertoires in COVID-19. Turning to the study itself: Samples of COVID-19 (acute and convalescent) were obtained from the United States, Italy and Spain. T cells, B-cell-depleted T cells, or PBMCs provided the cDNA or gDNA that served as material.

Only in-frame clones appear in the TCRdb table, and some are missing; sequencing was by immunoSEQ multiplex PCR. The sample holds about 140,000 clones, roughly 84% seen once. Sequencing was performed on peripheral blood. The clonotype was recovered from a woman in her sixties or seventies with acute or convalescent COVID-19.

The CDR3 is CASSVGAGVDETQYF. CDR3 nucleotide sequence: TGTGCCAGCAGCGTAGGAGCGGGAGTCGACGAGACCCAGTACTTC. V and J are TRBV9 and TRBJ2-5, with 8 nucleotides matching TRBD2. This CDR3 contains 15 residues. V dropped 0 bases and J dropped 5; count of bases not matched to a gene: 6. Germline V lookup: CDR1 SGDLS, CDR2 YYNGEE.